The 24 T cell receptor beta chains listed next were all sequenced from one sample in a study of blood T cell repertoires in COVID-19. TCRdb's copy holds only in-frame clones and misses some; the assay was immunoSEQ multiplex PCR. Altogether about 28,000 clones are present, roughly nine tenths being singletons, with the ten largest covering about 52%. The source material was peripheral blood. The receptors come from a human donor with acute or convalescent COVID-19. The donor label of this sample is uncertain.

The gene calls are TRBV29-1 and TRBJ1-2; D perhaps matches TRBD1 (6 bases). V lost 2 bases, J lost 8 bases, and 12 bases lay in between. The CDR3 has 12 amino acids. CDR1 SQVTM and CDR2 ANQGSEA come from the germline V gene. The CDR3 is CSVERGGRGYTF. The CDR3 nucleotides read TGCAGCGTTGAACGAGGGGGTAGGGGCTACACCTTC.

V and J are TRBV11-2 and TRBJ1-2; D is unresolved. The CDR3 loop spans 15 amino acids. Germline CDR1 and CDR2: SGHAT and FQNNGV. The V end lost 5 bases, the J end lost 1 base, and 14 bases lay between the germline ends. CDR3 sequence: CASSPLGRLNYGYTF. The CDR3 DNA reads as TGTGCCAGCAGCCCCCTGGGCCGGCTTAACTATGGCTACACCTTC.

CDR3 DNA sequence: TGTGCCAGCAGTTCCCAGGGACAGGTCCGCACTGAAGCTTTCTTT. The encoded protein is CASSSQGQVRTEAFF. The rearrangement uses TRBV6-5 and TRBJ1-1; 8 bases align to TRBD1. After removal of 4 bases from V and 4 bases from J, the junction contained 8 bases not matched to a gene. This CDR3 region has 15 residues. The germline gives CDR1 MNHEY, CDR2 SVGAGI.

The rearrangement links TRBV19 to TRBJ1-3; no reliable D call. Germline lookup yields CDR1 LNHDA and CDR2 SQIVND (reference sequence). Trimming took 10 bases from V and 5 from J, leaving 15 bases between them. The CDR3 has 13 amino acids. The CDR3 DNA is TGTGCCACCCGGACCTCGGGGAGAAACACCATATATTTT. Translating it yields CATRTSGRNTIYF.

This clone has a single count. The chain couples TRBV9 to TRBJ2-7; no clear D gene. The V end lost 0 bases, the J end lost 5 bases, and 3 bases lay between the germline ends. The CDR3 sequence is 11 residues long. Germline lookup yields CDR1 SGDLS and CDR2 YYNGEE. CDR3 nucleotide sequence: TGTGCCAGCAGCGTAGGAGACGAGCAGTACTTC. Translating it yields CASSVGDEQYF. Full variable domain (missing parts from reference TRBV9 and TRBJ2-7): DSGVTQTPKHLITATGQRVTLRCSPRSGDLSVYWYQQSLDQGLQFLIQYYNGEERAKGNILERFSAQQFPDLHSELNLSSLELGDSALYFCASSVGDEQYFGPGTRLTVT.

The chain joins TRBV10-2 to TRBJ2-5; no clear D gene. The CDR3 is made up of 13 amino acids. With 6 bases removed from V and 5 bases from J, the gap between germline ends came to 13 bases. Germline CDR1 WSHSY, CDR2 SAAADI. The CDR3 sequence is CASRRGVQETQYF. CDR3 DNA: TGCGCCAGCAGGCGCGGAGTCCAGGAGACCCAGTACTTC.

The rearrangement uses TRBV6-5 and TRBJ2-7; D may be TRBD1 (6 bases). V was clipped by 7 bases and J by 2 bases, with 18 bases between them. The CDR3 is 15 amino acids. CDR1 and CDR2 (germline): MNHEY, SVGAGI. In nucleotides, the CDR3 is TGTGCCAGCAAATCTTGGAACAGGGAAACCTACGAGCAGTACTTC. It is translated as CASKSWNRETYEQYF.

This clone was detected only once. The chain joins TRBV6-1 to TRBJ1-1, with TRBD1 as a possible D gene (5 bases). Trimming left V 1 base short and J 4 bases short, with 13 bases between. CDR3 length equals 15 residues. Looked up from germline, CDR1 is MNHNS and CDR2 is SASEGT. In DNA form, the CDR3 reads TGTGCCAGCAGTGAAGGGTCGGTAAGGGGCACTGAAGCTTTCTTT. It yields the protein CASSEGSVRGTEAFF.

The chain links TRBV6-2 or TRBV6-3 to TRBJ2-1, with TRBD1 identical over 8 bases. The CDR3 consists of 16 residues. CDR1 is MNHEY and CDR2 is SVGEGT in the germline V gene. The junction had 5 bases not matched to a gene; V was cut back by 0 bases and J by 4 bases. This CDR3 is CASSYSGQGDYNEQFF. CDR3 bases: TGTGCCAGCAGTTACTCCGGACAGGGCGATTACAATGAGCAGTTCTTC.

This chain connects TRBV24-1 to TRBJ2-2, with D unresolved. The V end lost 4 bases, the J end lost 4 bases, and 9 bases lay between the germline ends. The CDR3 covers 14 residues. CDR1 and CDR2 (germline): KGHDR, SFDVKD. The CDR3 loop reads CATSDRHFTGELFF. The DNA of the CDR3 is TGTGCCACCAGTGACAGACACTTCACCGGGGAGCTGTTTTTT.

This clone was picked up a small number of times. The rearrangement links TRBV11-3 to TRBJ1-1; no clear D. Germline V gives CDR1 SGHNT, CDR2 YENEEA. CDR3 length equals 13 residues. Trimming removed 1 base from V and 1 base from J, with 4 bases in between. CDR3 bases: TGTGCCAGCAGCTTAGTTCAGAACACTGAAGCTTTCTTT. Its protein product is CASSLVQNTEAFF.

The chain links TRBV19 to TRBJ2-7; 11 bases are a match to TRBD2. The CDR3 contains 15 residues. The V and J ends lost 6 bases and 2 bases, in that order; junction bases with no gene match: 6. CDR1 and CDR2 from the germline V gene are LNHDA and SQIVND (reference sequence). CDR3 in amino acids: CASSKTSGTTYEQYF. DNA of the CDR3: TGTGCCAGTAGCAAGACTAGCGGGACGACCTACGAGCAGTACTTC.

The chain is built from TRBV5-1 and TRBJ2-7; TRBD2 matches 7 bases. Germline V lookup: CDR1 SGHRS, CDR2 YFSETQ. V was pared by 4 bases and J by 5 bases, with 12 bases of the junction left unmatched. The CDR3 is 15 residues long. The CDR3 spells CASSLKGGEVNEQYF. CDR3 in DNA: TGCGCCAGCAGCCTAAAGGGAGGGGAGGTCAACGAGCAGTACTTC.

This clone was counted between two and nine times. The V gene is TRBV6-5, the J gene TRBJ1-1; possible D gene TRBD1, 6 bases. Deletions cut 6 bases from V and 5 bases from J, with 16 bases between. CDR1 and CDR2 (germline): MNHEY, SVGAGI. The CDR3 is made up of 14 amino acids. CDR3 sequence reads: CASSRGGDGTEAFF. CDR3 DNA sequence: TGTGCCAGCAGCCGAGGGGGAGATGGGACTGAAGCTTTCTTT.

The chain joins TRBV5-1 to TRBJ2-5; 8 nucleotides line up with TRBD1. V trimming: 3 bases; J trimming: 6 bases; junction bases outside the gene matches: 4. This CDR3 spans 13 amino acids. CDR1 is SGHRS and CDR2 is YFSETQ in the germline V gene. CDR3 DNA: TGCGCCAGCAGCTACGGACAGGGAAAGACCCAGTACTTC. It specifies CASSYGQGKTQYF.

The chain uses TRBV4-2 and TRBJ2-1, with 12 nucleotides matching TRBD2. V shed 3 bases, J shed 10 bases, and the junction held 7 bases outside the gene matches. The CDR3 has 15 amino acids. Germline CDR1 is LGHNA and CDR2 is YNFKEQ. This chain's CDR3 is CASSHASGGAKEQFF. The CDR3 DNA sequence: TGTGCCAGCAGCCACGCTAGCGGGGGGGCCAAGGAGCAGTTCTTC.

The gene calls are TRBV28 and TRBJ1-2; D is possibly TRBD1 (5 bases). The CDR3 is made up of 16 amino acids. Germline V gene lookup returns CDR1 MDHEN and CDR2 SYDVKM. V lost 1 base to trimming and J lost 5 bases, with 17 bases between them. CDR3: CASSLFQTAGRYGYTF. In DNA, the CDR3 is TGTGCCAGCAGTTTATTCCAAACGGCAGGGCGGTATGGCTACACCTTC.

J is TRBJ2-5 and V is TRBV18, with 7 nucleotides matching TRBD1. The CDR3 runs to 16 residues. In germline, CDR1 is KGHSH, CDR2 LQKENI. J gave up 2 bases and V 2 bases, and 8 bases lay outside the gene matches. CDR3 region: CASSPWIGGWQETQYF. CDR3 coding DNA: TGTGCCAGCTCACCATGGATAGGGGGCTGGCAAGAGACCCAGTACTTC.

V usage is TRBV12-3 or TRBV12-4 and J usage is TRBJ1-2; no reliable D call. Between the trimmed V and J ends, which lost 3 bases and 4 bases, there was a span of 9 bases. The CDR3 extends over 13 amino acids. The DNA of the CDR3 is TGTGCCAGCAGTTTCAAGGAGGGCTATGGCTACACCTTC. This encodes CASSFKEGYGYTF.

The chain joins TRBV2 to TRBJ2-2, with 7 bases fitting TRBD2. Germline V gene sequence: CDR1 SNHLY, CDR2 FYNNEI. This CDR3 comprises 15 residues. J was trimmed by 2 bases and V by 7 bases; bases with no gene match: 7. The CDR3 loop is CASTFGGGNTGELFF. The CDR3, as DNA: TGTGCCAGCACCTTTGGGGGGGGTAACACCGGGGAGCTGTTTTTT. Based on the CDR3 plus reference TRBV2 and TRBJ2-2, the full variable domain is EPEVTQTPSHQVTQMGQEVILRCVPISNHLYFYWYRQILGQKVEFLVSFYNNEISEKSEIFDDQFSVERPDGSNFTLKIRSTKLEDSAMYFCASTFGGGNTGELFFGEGSRLTVL.

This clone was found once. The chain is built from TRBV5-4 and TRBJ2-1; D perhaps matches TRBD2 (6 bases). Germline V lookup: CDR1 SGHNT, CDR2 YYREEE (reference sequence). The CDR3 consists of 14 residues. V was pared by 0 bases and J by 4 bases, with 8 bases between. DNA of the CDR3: TGTGCCAGCAGCTTGGCGGGGGATTACAATGAGCAGTTCTTC. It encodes CASSLAGDYNEQFF.

DNA of the CDR3: TGTGCCTGGAGCGACGGACAGGTGAACACCGGGGAGCTGTTTTTT. Amino acids: CAWSDGQVNTGELFF. The chain carries TRBV30 and TRBJ2-2; TRBD1 matches 7 bases. The germline gives CDR1 GTSNPN, CDR2 SVGIG (reference sequence). The CDR3 sequence is 15 residues long. V shed 3 bases, J shed 1 base, and the junction held 5 bases outside the gene matches.

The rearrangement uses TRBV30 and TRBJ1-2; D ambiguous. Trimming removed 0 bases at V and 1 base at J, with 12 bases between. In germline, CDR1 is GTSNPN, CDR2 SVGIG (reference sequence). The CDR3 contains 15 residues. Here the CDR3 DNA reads TGTGCCTGGAGTGTACAAGGCACAGTTAACTATGGCTACACCTTC. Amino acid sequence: CAWSVQGTVNYGYTF.

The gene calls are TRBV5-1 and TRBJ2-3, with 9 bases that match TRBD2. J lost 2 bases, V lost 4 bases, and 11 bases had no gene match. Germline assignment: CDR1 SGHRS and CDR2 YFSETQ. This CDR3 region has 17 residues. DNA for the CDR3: TGCGCCAGCAGCACCGGTCGGGCGGGAGGGATCACAGATACGCAGTATTTT. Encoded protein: CASSTGRAGGITDTQYF.